The table lists the clone carrying this T cell receptor (beta chain) with many counts. This sample stems from a study of response to subunit inactivated influenza vaccine. A single record per CDR3 protein comes from TCRdb applying MiXCR to the RT-PCR reads. The data contain about 190,000 distinct CDR3 sequences, 13% to 15% of them singletons. The CDR3 is 15 amino acids. Trimming removed 3 bases from V and 1 base from J, with 9 bases in between. Germline CDR1 SEHNR, CDR2 FQNEAQ (reference sequence). The chain links TRBV7-9 to TRBJ2-2; D call uncertain. Here the sequenced sample was CD8+ T cells sorted from PBMCs, taken more than 4 days after vaccination. The TCR was taken from a man in his fifties or sixties who received an inactivated influenza vaccine. The CDR3 loop reads CASSFLQWNTGELFF. The CDR3 DNA follows: TGTGCCAGCAGCTTTCTACAGTGGAACACCGGGGAGCTGTTTTTT.